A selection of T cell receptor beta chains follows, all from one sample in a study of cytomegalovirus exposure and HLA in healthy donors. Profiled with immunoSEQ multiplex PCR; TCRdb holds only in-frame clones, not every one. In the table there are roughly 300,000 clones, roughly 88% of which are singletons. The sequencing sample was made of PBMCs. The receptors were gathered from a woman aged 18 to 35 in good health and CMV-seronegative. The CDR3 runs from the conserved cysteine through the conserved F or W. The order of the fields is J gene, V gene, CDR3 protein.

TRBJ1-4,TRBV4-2,CASSHTTGVTEKLFF
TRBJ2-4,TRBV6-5,CASSYLGGGAKNIQYF
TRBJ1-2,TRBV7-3,CASSFSGGYGYTF
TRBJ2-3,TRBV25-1,CASSEYNTGGHADTQYF
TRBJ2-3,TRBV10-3,CAISESVWTSGTDTQYF
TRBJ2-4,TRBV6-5,CASSYSEKGGASF
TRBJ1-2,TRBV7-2,CASSPRRGGSGYTF
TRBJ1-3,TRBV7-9,CASSSHRIPSGNTIYF
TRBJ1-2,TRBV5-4,CASSPGQGNYGYTF
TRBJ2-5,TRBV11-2,CASSLGTGVQETQYF
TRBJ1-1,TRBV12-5,CASGLSGDTEAFF
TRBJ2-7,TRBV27,CASRLTGGTRQQYF
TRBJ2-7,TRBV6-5,CASRRGLAAYEQYF
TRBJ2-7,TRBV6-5,CASSYAGGDEQYF
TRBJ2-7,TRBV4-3,CASSQEPLAGERYEQYF
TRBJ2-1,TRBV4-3,CASSQGVSSYNEQFF
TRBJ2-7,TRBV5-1,CASSLAPAVEAYEQYF